This T cell receptor beta chain is drawn from a study of cytomegalovirus exposure and HLA in healthy donors. Turning to the study itself: The study's early data release held tens of millions of unique TCRs from HLA-typed donors.

In the PCR, 60 Vbeta and 13 Jbeta primers were used. Profiled with immunoSEQ multiplex PCR; TCRdb holds only in-frame clones, not every one. This table lists 65,000 to 85,000 clones. Worth noting for this clone: Its target is not known.

The V segment lost 1 base and the J segment 10 bases; nucleotides outside the gene matches: 8. The CDR3 loop spans 14 amino acids. The germline CDR1 and CDR2 sequences are SGHTA and FQGTGA. Study-wide points: Within a later analysis, the majority of CMV-associated TCR beta chains appeared HLA-restricted. There were a few CMV-associated chains whose specificity for CMV antigens was confirmed in vitro. Researchers left out some V segments, among them TRBV6-2 and TRBV6-3, as indistinguishable.

The origin of this receptor is a woman aged 25 to 39 in good health and CMV-seronegative. Input material: PBMCs. This chain uses TRBV7-3 with TRBJ2-3; 7 bases agree with TRBD2. The CDR3 is CASSLRGRGSAQYF. CDR3 bases: TGTGCCAGCAGCTTAAGGGGTCGCGGGAGTGCGCAGTATTTT.